The entry below gives a single TCR beta chain sequence along with its context. The target antigen is unknown. The entry originates in a study of cytomegalovirus exposure and HLA in healthy donors. Study conclusions and caveats: HLA alleles showed associations with approximately 15,000 TCR beta sequences in a later analysis, at a 0.05 false discovery rate. Serostatus for CMV was the only available immune exposure information. Later analysis reportedly placed an Asian-associated ancestry cluster below the roughly 600-donor mean in N-insertions. Clonal expansion, a later analysis showed, was greater in HLA-associated TCR beta chains than in equally common others.

The PCR contained 60 Vbeta and 13 Jbeta primers. Some clones are missing from TCRdb's copy, which holds only in-frame ones; the method was immunoSEQ multiplex PCR. The sample contains about 200,000 clones, over 60% of which appear only once. This clonotype was obtained from a man in his forties in good health and CMV-seronegative. Input material: PBMCs.

Here the CDR3 reads CAWSDSGLLGEQYF. CDR3 DNA: TGTGCCTGGAGCGATAGCGGGCTGCTGGGTGAGCAGTACTTC. The rearrangement links TRBV30 to TRBJ2-7; 7 nucleotides line up with TRBD2. V lost 3 bases and J lost 7; bases outside the gene matches: 12. The germline CDR1 and CDR2 sequences are GTSNPN and SVGIG (reference sequence). The CDR3 extends over 14 amino acids.